The 8 T cell receptor beta chains below were found in one sample sequenced in a study of T cell changes during pregnancy in multiple sclerosis. Sequencing used immunoSEQ multiplex PCR; TCRdb keeps in-frame clones, though not all of them. This table holds 28,000 or so clones, 89% found once. Here the sequenced sample was CD4+ T cells from peripheral blood mononuclear cells, taken in the second trimester of pregnancy. These receptors were taken from a female donor with multiple sclerosis, enrolled in a pregnancy study.

The CDR3 loop reads CSVERDRNTEAFF. The CDR3 DNA is TGCAGCGTTGAAAGGGACAGAAACACTGAAGCTTTCTTT. The chain has TRBV29-1 and TRBJ1-1; 7 bases agree with TRBD1. The germline CDR1 and CDR2 sequences are SQVTM and ANQGSEA. This CDR3 is built from 13 residues. V dropped 2 bases and J dropped 2; count of bases not matched to a gene: 2.

The gene calls are TRBV7-9 and TRBJ2-1, with 7 bases that match TRBD1. J lost 5 bases, V lost 7 bases, and 11 bases had no gene match. The CDR3 runs 15 residues. CDR1 is SEHNR, CDR2 FQNEAQ, per germline (reference sequence). For the CDR3, the DNA is TGTGCCAGCACCCCCGGGACAGTCCGAAACAATGAGCAGTTCTTC. It codes for CASTPGTVRNNEQFF. The complete variable domain, with remaining parts taken from reference TRBV7-9 and TRBJ2-1, reads DTGVSQNPRHKITKRGQNVTFRCDPISEHNRLYWYRQTLGQGPEFLTYFQNEAQLEKSRLLSDRFSAERPKGSFSTLEIQRTEQGDSAMYLCASTPGTVRNNEQFFGPGTRLTVL.

V gene TRBV5-5 combines with J gene TRBJ2-1, with a tentative D call TRBD2 (6 bases). Germline CDR1 SGHKS, CDR2 YYEKEE (reference sequence). Trimming took off 4 bases at V and 6 bases at J, with 20 bases between the two ends. CDR3 length: 16 residues. The CDR3 nucleotides read TGTGCCAGCAGCCCTTACGGGACTTCCACGGGCAATGAGCAGTTCTTC. Protein sequence: CASSPYGTSTGNEQFF.

Comment on this clone: A read error may account for a junction end that differs from germline. This chain connects TRBV6-6 to TRBJ2-4; a weak D match, TRBD1 (5 bases). CDR1 is MNHNY, CDR2 SVGAGI, per germline (reference sequence). This CDR3 has 10 residues. Here the CDR3 reads CASRGQLSLF. The DNA of the CDR3 is TGTGCCAGCAGAGGACAACTGTCCCTCTTC.

The chain employs TRBV5-4 and TRBJ2-7; 11 bases fit TRBD1. This CDR3 contains 14 residues. Germline V gives CDR1 SGHNT, CDR2 YYREEE (reference sequence). The J segment lost 5 bases and the V segment lost 2 bases, leaving 3 bases of the junction unmatched. CDR3: CASSFRDRGDEQYF. As DNA, the CDR3 is TGTGCCAGCAGCTTCCGGGACAGGGGGGACGAGCAGTACTTC.

A note on this clone: Without the conserved terminal phenylalanine or tryptophan, this CDR3 likely stems from a read error. V gene TRBV5-1 combines with J gene TRBJ1-2, with 8 nucleotides matching TRBD1. Germline CDR1 and CDR2: SGHRS and YFSETQ. The CDR3 runs 15 residues. Unmatched junction bases numbered 6, after V lost 3 bases and J lost 2 bases. The CDR3 DNA follows: TGCGCCAGCAGCTATCAAACAGGGGGGAACTATGGCTACACCCTC. It is translated as CASSYQTGGNYGYTL.

The chain joins TRBV5-1 to TRBJ1-5, with TRBD1 as a possible D gene (6 bases). Trimming cost V 1 base and J 0 bases, with 11 bases left between them. Per germline, CDR1 SGHRS and CDR2 YFSETQ. The CDR3 has 16 residues. The CDR3 DNA follows: TGCGCCAGCAGCTTGACAGGGAGTTATAGCAATCAGCCCCAGCATTTT. Amino acids: CASSLTGSYSNQPQHF.

This rearrangement joins TRBV29-1 to TRBJ2-7; D is possibly TRBD1 (6 bases). Looked up from germline, CDR1 is SQVTM and CDR2 is ANQGSEA. The length of the CDR3 is 12 residues. Trimming shortened V by 6 bases and J by 2 bases, and 11 bases separated the two germline ends. The CDR3 DNA reads as TGCAGCGTCTACAGGGTTCCCTACGAGCAGTACTTC. Translated: CSVYRVPYEQYF.